These 9 T cell receptor beta chains were all obtained from the same sample, sequenced in a study of blood T cell repertoires in COVID-19. Sequencing was performed with immunoSEQ multiplex PCR; in TCRdb, only in-frame clones are kept and a portion is missing. The sample shows 140,000 or so clones, over 75% of them seen only once. The sequencing input was peripheral blood. These receptors were obtained from a man aged 60-69 years with active or convalescent COVID-19.

The chain is built from TRBV6-5 and TRBJ2-6, with D possibly matching TRBD1 (6 bases). The CDR3 runs 15 residues. Per the germline V gene, CDR1 is MNHEY and CDR2 is SVGAGI. The V end lost 6 bases, the J end lost 4 bases, and 13 bases lay between the germline ends. The CDR3 here is CASRTRGAGANVLTF. For the CDR3, the DNA is TGTGCCAGCAGGACCAGGGGCGCGGGGGCCAACGTCCTGACTTTC.

CDR3 in amino acids: CASSLGPAANTGELFF. CDR3 sequence (DNA): TGCGCCAGCAGCTTGGGGCCAGCGGCGAACACCGGGGAGCTGTTTTTT. The chain couples TRBV5-1 to TRBJ2-2, with a weak D call TRBD2 (5 bases). From germline, CDR1 is SGHRS and CDR2 YFSETQ. The CDR3 sequence is 16 residues long. Trimming left V 0 bases short and J 0 bases short, with 9 bases between.

The V call is TRBV7-2, the J call TRBJ1-5; possible D gene TRBD1, 6 bases. The CDR3 spans 17 residues. Per germline, CDR1 SGHTA and CDR2 FQGNSA. V lost 4 bases, J lost 0 bases, and 16 bases lay in between. The CDR3 spells CASSSTIDRFSNQPQHF. CDR3 coding DNA: TGTGCCAGCAGCTCAACCATAGACAGGTTTAGCAATCAGCCCCAGCATTTT.

The V gene is TRBV5-8, the J gene TRBJ2-2, with D possibly being TRBD2 (6 bases). Germline lookup yields CDR1 SGHTS and CDR2 YDEGEE. V was clipped by 1 base and J by 3 bases, with 13 bases between them. The CDR3 runs 16 residues. The CDR3 sequence: CASSLWRGSDTGELFF. Written as DNA, the CDR3 is TGTGCCAGCAGCTTGTGGAGGGGCTCGGACACCGGGGAGCTGTTTTTT.

This chain joins TRBV19 and TRBJ1-4; 9 bases line up with TRBD1. The CDR3 loop spans 15 amino acids. Germline V gene sequence: CDR1 LNHDA, CDR2 SQIVND (reference sequence). V was clipped by 5 bases and J by 3 bases; unmatched bases: 4. CDR3 in amino acids: CASSPTGGANEKLFF. In DNA, the CDR3 is TGTGCCAGTAGTCCGACAGGGGGGGCTAATGAAAAACTGTTTTTT.

The chain combines TRBV19 with TRBJ1-5; TRBD1 matches at 11 bases. With 7 bases clipped from V and 7 bases from J, the junction kept 9 bases outside the gene matches. Germline CDR1 is LNHDA and CDR2 is SQIVND (reference sequence). The CDR3 is 15 amino acids. The CDR3 bases are TGTGCCAGTACCGGGGGACAGGGGGTTAGGCAGCCCCAGCATTTT. Encoded protein: CASTGGQGVRQPQHF.

The genes are TRBV7-3 and TRBJ2-1, with D perhaps TRBD1 (5 bases). The CDR3 sequence is 14 residues long. The germline gives CDR1 SGHTA, CDR2 FQGTGA. Trimming took 5 bases from V and 6 from J, leaving 14 bases between them. The CDR3, as DNA: TGTGCCAGCAGCGCCAGGGTAGGGCGCAATGAGCAGTTCTTC. It encodes CASSARVGRNEQFF. Combining the CDR3 with reference TRBV7-3 and TRBJ2-1 gives the whole variable domain GAGVSQTPSNKVTEKGKYVELRCDPISGHTALYWYRQSLGQGPEFLIYFQGTGAADDSGLPNDRFFAVRPEGSVSTLKIQRTERGDSAVYLCASSARVGRNEQFFGPGTRLTVL.

J is TRBJ1-3 and V is TRBV4-1, with D maybe TRBD1 (6 bases). Trimming took 0 bases from V and 2 from J, leaving 20 bases between them. This CDR3 has 19 amino acids. The germline CDR1 and CDR2 sequences are MGHRA and YSYEKL. The CDR3 sequence is CASSQDSRQVASTGNTIYF. The DNA for the CDR3 is TGCGCCAGCAGCCAAGACTCCAGACAGGTTGCATCGACTGGAAACACCATATATTTT.

The rearrangement uses TRBV6-2 or TRBV6-3 and TRBJ2-7; perhaps TRBD2 as D (6 bases). Trimming took 8 bases from V and 2 from J, leaving 16 bases between them. The CDR3 consists of 14 residues. Germline V gene data show CDR1 as MNHEY and CDR2 as SVGEGT. The CDR3 is CASGRETAPYEQYF. The CDR3 nucleotides are TGTGCCAGCGGCCGGGAGACTGCGCCCTACGAGCAGTACTTC.